Sequencing of this TCR beta chain was carried out in a study of glioma-infiltrating T cells after dendritic cell vaccination. Generated by immunoSEQ multiplex PCR, the TCRdb table keeps only in-frame clones and is missing some. The table includes tens of thousands of clones, 80% to 90% detected once. Germline assignment: CDR1 LGHNA and CDR2 YSLEER. The CDR3 runs to 20 residues. Trimming removed 0 bases from V and 0 bases from J; junction bases left unmatched: 13. The time point is: after dendritic cell vaccination, including at tumor progression/relapse. Patients had residual fresh-frozen tumor tissue and more than two years of survival data. Blood PBMC samples: pre-vaccination, two weeks post third vaccination, and at tumor progression.

The material sequenced was blood, taken after dendritic cell vaccination. The chain recombines TRBV4-3 with TRBJ2-1; 8 nucleotides align to TRBD2. The receptor was derived from a human donor with glioblastoma. The CDR3, as DNA: TGCGCCAGCAGCCAAGAAATTCAAGCGGGAGTCCCCAGCTCCTACAATGAGCAGTTCTTC. It encodes CASSQEIQAGVPSSYNEQFF.